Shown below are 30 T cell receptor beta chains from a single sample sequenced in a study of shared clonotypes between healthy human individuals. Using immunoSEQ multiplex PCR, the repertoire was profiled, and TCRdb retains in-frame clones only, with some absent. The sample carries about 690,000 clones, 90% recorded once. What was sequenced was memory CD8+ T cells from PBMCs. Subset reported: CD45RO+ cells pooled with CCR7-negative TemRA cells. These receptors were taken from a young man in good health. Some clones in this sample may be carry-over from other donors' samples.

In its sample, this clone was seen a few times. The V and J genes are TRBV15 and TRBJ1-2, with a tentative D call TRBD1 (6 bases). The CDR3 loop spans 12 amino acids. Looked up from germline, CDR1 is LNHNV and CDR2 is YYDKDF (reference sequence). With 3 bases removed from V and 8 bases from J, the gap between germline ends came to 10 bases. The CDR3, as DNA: TGTGCCACCAGCAGCAGGGGTTCGGGCTACACCTTC. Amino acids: CATSSRGSGYTF.

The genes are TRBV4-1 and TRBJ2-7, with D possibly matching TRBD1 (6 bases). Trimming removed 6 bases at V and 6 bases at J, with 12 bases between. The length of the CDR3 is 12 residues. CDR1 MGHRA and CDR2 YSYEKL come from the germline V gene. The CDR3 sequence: CASSRTGSEQYF. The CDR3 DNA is TGCGCCAGCAGTCGAACAGGGAGCGAGCAGTACTTC.

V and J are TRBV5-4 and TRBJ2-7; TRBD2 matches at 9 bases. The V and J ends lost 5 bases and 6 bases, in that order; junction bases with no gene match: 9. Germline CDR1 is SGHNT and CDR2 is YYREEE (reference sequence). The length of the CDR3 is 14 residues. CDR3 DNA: TGTGCCAGCAGAGAGAGGGGGACTAGCTCCGAGCAGTACTTC. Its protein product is CASRERGTSSEQYF.

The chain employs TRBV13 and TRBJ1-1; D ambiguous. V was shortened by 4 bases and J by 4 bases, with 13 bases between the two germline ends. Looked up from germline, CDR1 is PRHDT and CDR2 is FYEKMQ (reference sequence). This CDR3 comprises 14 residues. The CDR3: CASSSTDGGTEAFF. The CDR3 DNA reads TGTGCCAGCAGCTCGACGGATGGAGGCACTGAAGCTTTCTTT.

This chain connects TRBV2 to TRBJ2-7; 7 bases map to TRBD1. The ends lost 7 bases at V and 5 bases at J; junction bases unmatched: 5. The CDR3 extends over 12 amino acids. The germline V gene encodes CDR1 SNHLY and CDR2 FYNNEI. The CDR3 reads CASIGTANEQYF. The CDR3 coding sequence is TGTGCCAGCATTGGGACAGCAAACGAGCAGTACTTC. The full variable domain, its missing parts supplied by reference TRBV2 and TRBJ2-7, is EPEVTQTPSHQVTQMGQEVILRCVPISNHLYFYWYRQILGQKVEFLVSFYNNEISEKSEIFDDQFSVERPDGSNFTLKIRSTKLEDSAMYFCASIGTANEQYFGPGTRLTVT.

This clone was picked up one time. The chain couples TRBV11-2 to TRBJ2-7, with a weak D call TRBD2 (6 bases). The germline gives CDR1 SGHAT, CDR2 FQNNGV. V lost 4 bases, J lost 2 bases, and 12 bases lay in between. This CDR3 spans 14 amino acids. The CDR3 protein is CASSWGDSTYEQYF. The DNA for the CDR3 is TGTGCCAGCAGCTGGGGGGATAGTACCTACGAGCAGTACTTC.

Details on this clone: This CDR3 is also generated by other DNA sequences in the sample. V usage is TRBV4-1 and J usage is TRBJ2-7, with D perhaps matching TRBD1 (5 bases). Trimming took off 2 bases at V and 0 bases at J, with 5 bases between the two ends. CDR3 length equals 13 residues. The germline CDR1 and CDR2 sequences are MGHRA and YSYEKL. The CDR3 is CASSQTGSYEQYF. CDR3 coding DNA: TGCGCCAGCAGCCAAACAGGCTCCTACGAGCAGTACTTC.

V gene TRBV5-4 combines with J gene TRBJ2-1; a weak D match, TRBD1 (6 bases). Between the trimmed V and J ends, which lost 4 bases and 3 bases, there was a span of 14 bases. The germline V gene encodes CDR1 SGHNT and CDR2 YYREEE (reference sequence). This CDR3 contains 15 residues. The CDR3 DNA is TGTGCCAGCAGCCTGGACAGAGAAAACTACAATGAGCAGTTCTTC. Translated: CASSLDRENYNEQFF.

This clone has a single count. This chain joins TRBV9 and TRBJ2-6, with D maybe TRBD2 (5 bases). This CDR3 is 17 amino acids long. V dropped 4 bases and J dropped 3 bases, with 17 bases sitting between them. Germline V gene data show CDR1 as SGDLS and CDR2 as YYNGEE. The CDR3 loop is CASSNSPRGGGANVLTF. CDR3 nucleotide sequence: TGTGCCAGCAGCAACTCCCCCCGGGGTGGTGGGGCCAACGTCCTGACTTTC. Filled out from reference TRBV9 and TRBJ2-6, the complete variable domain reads DSGVTQTPKHLITATGQRVTLRCSPRSGDLSVYWYQQSLDQGLQFLIQYYNGEERAKGNILERFSAQQFPDLHSELNLSSLELGDSALYFCASSNSPRGGGANVLTFGAGSRLTVL.

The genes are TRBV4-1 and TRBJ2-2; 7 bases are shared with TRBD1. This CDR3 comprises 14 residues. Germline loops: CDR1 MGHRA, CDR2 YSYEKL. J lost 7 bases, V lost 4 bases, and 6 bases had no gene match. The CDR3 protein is CASSPRQGFGELFF. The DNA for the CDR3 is TGCGCCAGCAGCCCCCGACAGGGTTTCGGGGAGCTGTTTTTT.

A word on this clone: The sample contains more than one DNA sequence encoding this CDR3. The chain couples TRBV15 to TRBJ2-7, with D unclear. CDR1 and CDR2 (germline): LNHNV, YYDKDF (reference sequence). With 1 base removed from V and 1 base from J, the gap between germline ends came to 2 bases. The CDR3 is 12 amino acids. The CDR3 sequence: CATSRGSYEQYF. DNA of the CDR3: TGTGCCACCAGCAGAGGATCCTACGAGCAGTACTTC.

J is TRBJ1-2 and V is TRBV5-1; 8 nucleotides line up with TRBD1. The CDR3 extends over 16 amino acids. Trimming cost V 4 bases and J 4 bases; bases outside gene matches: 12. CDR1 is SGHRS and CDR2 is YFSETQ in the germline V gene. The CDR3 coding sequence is TGCGCCAGCAGCCAACCGGGACAGGTGACGCCCTATGGCTACACCTTC. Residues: CASSQPGQVTPYGYTF.

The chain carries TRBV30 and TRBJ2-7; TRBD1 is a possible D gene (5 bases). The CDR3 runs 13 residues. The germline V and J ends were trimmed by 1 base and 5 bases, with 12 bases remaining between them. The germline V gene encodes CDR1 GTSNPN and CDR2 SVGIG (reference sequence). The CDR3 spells CAWSGGLLDEQYF. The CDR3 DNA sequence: TGTGCCTGGAGTGGGGGCCTCTTGGACGAGCAGTACTTC.

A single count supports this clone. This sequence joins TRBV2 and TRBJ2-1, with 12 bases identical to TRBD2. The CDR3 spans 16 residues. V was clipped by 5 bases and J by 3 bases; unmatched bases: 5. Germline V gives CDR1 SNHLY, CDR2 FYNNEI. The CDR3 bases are TGTGCCAGCAGTCGACTAGCGGGAGAAGGCTACAATGAGCAGTTCTTC. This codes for CASSRLAGEGYNEQFF.

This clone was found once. CDR3 sequence reads: CASSVSSGEQFF. For the CDR3, the DNA is TGTGCCAGCAGCGTTTCGAGCGGTGAGCAGTTCTTC. The chain couples TRBV5-6 to TRBJ2-1; D perhaps matches TRBD2 (5 bases). The germline CDR1 and CDR2 sequences are SGHDT and YYEEEE. The CDR3 runs to 12 residues. The V gene lost 4 bases and the J gene lost 9 bases, with 11 bases spanning the gap.

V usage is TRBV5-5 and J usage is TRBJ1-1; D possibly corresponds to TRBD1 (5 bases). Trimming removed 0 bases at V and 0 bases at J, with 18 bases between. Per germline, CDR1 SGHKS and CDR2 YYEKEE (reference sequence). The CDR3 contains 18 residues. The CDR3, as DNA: TGTGCCAGCAGCTTGGACACCTGGTGGGGCCCCATGAACACTGAAGCTTTCTTT. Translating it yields CASSLDTWWGPMNTEAFF.

The CDR3, as DNA: TGTGCCAGCAGCTTGAACGGGGGGCGTTGGAGCACAGATACGCAGTATTTT. This gives the protein CASSLNGGRWSTDTQYF. The chain carries TRBV5-6 and TRBJ2-3, with a tentative D call TRBD2 (7 bases). The CDR3 spans 17 residues. V was trimmed by 1 base and J by 0 bases, leaving 15 bases between them. Germline-derived CDR1 and CDR2 are SGHDT and YYEEEE.

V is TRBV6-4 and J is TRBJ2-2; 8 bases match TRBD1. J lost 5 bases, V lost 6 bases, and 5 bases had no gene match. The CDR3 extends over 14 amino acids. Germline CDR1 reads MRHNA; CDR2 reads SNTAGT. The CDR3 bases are TGTGCCAGCAGCCTGGACAGGGCAACCGGGGAGCTGTTTTTT. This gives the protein CASSLDRATGELFF.

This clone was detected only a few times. The CDR3 DNA sequence: TGCGCCAGCACAGACAGGTCCGACTATGGCTACACCTTC. Translated: CASTDRSDYGYTF. The J gene is TRBJ1-2, the V gene TRBV10-2, with D possibly being TRBD1 (6 bases). Germline lookup yields CDR1 WSHSY and CDR2 SAAADI. V was pared by 7 bases and J by 3 bases, with 12 bases between. This CDR3 comprises 13 residues.

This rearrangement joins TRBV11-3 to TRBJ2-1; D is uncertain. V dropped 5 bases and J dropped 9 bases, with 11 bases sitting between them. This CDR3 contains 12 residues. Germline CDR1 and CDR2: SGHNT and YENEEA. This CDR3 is CASSLDGGEQFF. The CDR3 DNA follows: TGTGCCAGCAGCCTCGACGGCGGTGAGCAGTTCTTC.

CDR3: CASSSGRAPGELFF. The CDR3 coding sequence is TGTGCCAGTAGTAGCGGGAGGGCCCCCGGGGAGCTGTTTTTT. The chain links TRBV19 to TRBJ2-2, with 9 bases identical to TRBD2. V lost 4 bases to trimming and J lost 6 bases; unmatched junction nucleotides: 3. Germline CDR1 reads LNHDA; CDR2 reads SQIVND (reference sequence). CDR3 length equals 14 residues. The full variable domain, its missing parts supplied by reference TRBV19 and TRBJ2-2, is DGGITQSPKYLFRKEGQNVTLSCEQNLNHDAMYWYRQDPGQGLRLIYYSQIVNDFQKGDIAEGYSVSREKKESFPLTVTSAQKNPTAFYLCASSSGRAPGELFFGEGSRLTVL.

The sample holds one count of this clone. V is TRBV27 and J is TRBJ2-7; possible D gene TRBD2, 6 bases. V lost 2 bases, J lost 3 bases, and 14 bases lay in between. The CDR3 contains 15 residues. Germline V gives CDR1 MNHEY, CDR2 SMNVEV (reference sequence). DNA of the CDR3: TGTGCCAGCAGTTTAGGAGGGGTCCTGTTCTACGAGCAGTACTTC. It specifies CASSLGGVLFYEQYF.

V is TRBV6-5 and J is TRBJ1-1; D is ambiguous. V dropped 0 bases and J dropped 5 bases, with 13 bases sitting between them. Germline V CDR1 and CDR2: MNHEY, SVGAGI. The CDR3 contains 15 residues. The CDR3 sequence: CASSYSPGTRTEAFF. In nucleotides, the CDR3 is TGTGCCAGCAGTTACTCACCCGGAACGAGGACTGAAGCTTTCTTT.

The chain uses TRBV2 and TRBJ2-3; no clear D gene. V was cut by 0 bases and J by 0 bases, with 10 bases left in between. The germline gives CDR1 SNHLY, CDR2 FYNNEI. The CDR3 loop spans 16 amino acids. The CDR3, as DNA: TGTGCCAGCAGTGAAGCTTTCTCCTATAGCACAGATACGCAGTATTTT. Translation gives CASSEAFSYSTDTQYF.

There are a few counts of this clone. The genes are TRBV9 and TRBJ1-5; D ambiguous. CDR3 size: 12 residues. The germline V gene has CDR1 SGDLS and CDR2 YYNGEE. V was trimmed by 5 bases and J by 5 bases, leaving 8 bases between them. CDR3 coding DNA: TGTGCCAGCAGTCCCGGCGATCAGCCCCAGCATTTT. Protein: CASSPGDQPQHF. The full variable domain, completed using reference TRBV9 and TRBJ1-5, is DSGVTQTPKHLITATGQRVTLRCSPRSGDLSVYWYQQSLDQGLQFLIQYYNGEERAKGNILERFSAQQFPDLHSELNLSSLELGDSALYFCASSPGDQPQHFGDGTRLSIL.

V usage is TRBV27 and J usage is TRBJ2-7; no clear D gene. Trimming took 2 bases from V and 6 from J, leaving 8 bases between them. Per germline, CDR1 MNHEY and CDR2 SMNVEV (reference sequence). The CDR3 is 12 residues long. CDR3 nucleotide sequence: TGTGCCAGCAGTTTAAGTAGTTCCGAGCAGTACTTC. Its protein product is CASSLSSSEQYF.

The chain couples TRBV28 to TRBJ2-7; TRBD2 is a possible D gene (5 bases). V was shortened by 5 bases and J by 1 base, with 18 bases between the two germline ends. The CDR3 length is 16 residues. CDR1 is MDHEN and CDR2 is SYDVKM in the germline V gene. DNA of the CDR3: TGTGCCAGCAGTCTACCCCGTCGGGGAGCGTCCTACGAGCAGTACTTC. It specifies CASSLPRRGASYEQYF.

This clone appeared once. The chain's CDR3 is CASSPWGSNTGELFF. The DNA of the CDR3 is TGTGCCAGCAGTCCATGGGGGTCGAACACCGGGGAGCTGTTTTTT. The chain has TRBV27 and TRBJ2-2; TRBD1 or TRBD2 may be the D gene (5 bases each). CDR3 size: 15 residues. Trimming removed 5 bases at V and 0 bases at J, with 10 bases between. In germline, CDR1 is MNHEY, CDR2 SMNVEV (reference sequence).

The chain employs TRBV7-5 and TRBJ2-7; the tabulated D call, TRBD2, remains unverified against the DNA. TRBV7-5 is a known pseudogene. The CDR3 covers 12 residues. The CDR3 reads CVRSLVRCEQYF. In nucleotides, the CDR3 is TGTGTCAGAAGCTTAGTGCGATGCGAGCAGTACTTC.

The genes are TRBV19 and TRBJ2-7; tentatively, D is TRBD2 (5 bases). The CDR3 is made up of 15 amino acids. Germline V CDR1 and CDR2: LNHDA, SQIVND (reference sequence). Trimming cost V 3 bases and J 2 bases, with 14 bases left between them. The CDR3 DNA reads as TGTGCCAGTAGTATTAGCTTCGGACTCCCCTACGAGCAGTACTTC. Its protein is CASSISFGLPYEQYF.